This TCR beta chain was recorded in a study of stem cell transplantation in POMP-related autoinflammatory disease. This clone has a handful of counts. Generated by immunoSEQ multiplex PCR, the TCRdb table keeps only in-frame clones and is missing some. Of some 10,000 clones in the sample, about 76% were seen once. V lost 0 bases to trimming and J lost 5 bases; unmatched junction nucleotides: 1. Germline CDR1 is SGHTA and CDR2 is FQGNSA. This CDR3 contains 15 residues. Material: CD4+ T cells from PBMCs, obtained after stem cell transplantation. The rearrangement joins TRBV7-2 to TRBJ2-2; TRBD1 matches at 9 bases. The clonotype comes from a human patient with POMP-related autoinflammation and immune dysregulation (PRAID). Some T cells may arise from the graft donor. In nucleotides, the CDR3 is TGTGCCAGCAGCTTAGCAGGACAGGGGACCGGGGAGCTGTTTTTT. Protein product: CASSLAGQGTGELFF. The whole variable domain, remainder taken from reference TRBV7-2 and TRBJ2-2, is GAGVSQSPSNKVTEKGKDVELRCDPISGHTALYWYRQSLGQGLEFLIYFQGNSAPDKSGLPSDRFSAERTGGSVSTLTIQRTQQEDSAVYLCASSLAGQGTGELFFGEGSRLTVL.